Reported below is one T cell receptor beta chain. The antigen remains unidentified. The CDR3 contains 15 residues. Trimming removed 5 bases at V and 7 bases at J, with 18 bases between. Per the germline V gene, CDR1 is LNHDA and CDR2 is SQIVND (reference sequence). The library was made from cDNA and included unique molecular identifiers. It was from about 0.98 to 11 million T cells that around 500,000 cDNA molecules came. TCRdb analysed the PCR reads with MiXCR anew, one entry per CDR3 protein. The table has roughly 800,000 distinct CDR3 sequences, around 53% seen once. The data derive from a study of post-analysis software for immune sequencing data. Study details: Some patients lacked subtype; others had relapsing-remitting, secondary progressive or progressive-relapsing disease. Study observations and caveats: Significantly lower normalized Chao1 diversity was found in patients with multiple sclerosis relative to controls. Elevated frequency relative to controls characterized four or five TRBV segments in patients, TRBV5-6, TRBV5-1 and TRBV20-1 among them.

Sequences were obtained from blood. This receptor was identified in a girl aged 10 to 17 with multiple sclerosis. This sequence joins TRBV19 and TRBJ2-1; TRBD2 might be the D (5 bases). CDR3 residues: CASSVILEVGNEQFF. CDR3 nucleotide sequence: TGTGCCAGTAGTGTAATACTAGAGGTAGGAAATGAGCAGTTCTTC.